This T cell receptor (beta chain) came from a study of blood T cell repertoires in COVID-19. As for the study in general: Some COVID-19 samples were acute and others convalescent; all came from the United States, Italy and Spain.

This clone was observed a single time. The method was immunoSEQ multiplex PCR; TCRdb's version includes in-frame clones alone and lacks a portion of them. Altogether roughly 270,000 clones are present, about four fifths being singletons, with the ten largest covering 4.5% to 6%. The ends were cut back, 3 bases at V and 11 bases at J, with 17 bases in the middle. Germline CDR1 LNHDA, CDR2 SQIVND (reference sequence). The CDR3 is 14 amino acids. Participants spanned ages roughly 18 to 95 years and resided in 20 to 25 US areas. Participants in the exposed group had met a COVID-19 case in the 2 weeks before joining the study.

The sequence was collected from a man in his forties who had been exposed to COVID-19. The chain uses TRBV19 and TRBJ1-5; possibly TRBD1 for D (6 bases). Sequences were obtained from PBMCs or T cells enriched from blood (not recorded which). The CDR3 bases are TGTGCCAGTAGTATCACCCCGGGACAAGGGGCCCAGCATTTT. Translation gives CASSITPGQGAQHF.